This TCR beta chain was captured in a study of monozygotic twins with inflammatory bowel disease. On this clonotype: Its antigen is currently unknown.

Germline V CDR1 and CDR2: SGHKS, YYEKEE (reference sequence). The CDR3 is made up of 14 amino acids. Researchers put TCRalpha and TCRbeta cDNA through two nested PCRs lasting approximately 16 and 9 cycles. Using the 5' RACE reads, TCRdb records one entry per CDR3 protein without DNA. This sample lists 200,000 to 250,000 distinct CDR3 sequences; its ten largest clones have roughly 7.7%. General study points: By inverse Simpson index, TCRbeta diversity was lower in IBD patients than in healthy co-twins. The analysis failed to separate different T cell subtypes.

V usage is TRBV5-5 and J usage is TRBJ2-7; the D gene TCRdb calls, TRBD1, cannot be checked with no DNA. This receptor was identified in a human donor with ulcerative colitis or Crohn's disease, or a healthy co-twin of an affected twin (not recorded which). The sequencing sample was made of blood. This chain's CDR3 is CASSLGVLSYEQYF.